This is a list of T cell receptor beta chains from one sample in a study of OX40 agonist ivuxolimab in advanced cancers. Data came from immunoSEQ multiplex PCR; TCRdb stores just in-frame clones and leaves some out. The table has 8,500 to 13,000 clones, roughly 80% seen once; the top ten hold approximately 20%. The sample consisted of CD4+ or CD8+ T cells sorted from blood, taken in a trial of the OX40 agonist ivuxolimab. The receptor source for this set is an adult with an advanced solid tumor such as melanoma, head and neck, liver or kidney cancer. The CDR3 runs from the conserved cysteine through the conserved F or W. The D gene is left open where the match is weak. Clone sizes are given selectively: once, few, many, or a class where the clone is expanded.

CDR3aa	CDR3nt	abundance	d_gene	v_gene	j_gene
CASSIIGGHTEAFF	TGTGCCAGTAGTATCATAGGGGGGCACACTGAAGCTTTCTTT	once	-	TRBV19	TRBJ1-1
CASSFRSETGELFF	TGTGCCAGCAGTTTTCGATCAGAGACCGGGGAGCTGTTTTTT	once	-	TRBV28	TRBJ2-2
CAWRAGGGSTEAFF	TGTGCCTGGAGAGCCGGAGGGGGAAGTACTGAAGCTTTCTTT	-	-	TRBV30	TRBJ1-1
CASDDLPTGVGYGYTF	TGTGCCAGCGATGACCTCCCGACAGGGGTCGGCTATGGCTACACCTTC	-	TRBD1	TRBV2	TRBJ1-2
CASSSHPTGLNEQYF	TGCGCCAGCAGCTCGCACCCCACAGGGTTAAACGAGCAGTACTTC	once	-	TRBV5-1	TRBJ2-7
CASSYSLGAGTEAFF	TGTGCCAGCAGTTACTCGTTGGGGGCTGGCACTGAAGCTTTCTTT	medium-sized	-	TRBV6-5	TRBJ1-1
CASSLAGGALSEQYF	TGTGCCAGCAGCTTAGCCGGGGGCGCGTTATCTGAGCAGTACTTC	few	-	TRBV7-8	TRBJ2-7
CASSSGAPAFNEQFF	TGTGCCAGCAGTTCCGGGGCCCCGGCCTTCAATGAGCAGTTCTTC	-	-	TRBV27	TRBJ2-1
CASSISGTDPDYEQYF	TGTGCCAGCAGCATTAGCGGGACGGACCCTGACTACGAGCAGTACTTC	-	TRBD2	TRBV7-9	TRBJ2-7
CASSYSPDHQETQYF	TGTGCCAGCAGTTACTCTCCAGACCACCAAGAGACCCAGTACTTC	-	-	TRBV6-4	TRBJ2-5
CASSYSEGLSYEQYF	TGTGCCAGCAGTTACTCGGAGGGACTCAGCTACGAGCAGTACTTC	once	-	TRBV6-5	TRBJ2-7
CASSGDSWNTIYF	TGTGCCAGCTCTGGGGACTCCTGGAACACCATATATTTT	few	-	TRBV2	TRBJ1-3
CASSPGQESTDTQYF	TGTGCCAGCAGCCCCGGACAGGAAAGCACAGATACGCAGTATTTT	-	TRBD1	TRBV9	TRBJ2-3
CASSWDKYYEQYF	TGTGCCAGCAGCTGGGACAAATACTACGAGCAGTACTTC	-	-	TRBV6-5	TRBJ2-7
CASSEPFTDTQYF	TGTGCCAGCAGTGAGCCTTTCACAGATACGCAGTATTTT	-	-	TRBV25-1	TRBJ2-3
CASSLTGAYNEQFF	TGTGCCAGCAGCTTGACAGGGGCCTACAATGAGCAGTTCTTC	-	TRBD1	TRBV27	TRBJ2-1
CASSSGEAQYF	TGTGCCAGCAGCTCAGGGGAAGCGCAGTATTTT	-	-	TRBV11-3	TRBJ2-3
CASSSYRGDGYTF	TGCGCCAGCAGCTCATACAGGGGGGACGGCTACACCTTC	-	TRBD1	TRBV5-1	TRBJ1-2
CASSYSGQAAYEQYF	TGTGCCAGCAGTTACTCGGGACAGGCCGCCTACGAGCAGTACTTC	-	TRBD1	TRBV6-5	TRBJ2-7
CASHDGQGYTEAFF	TGTGCCAGCCACGATGGCCAGGGATACACTGAAGCTTTCTTT	-	-	TRBV28	TRBJ1-1
CASSLSGYSSGRTQINEQFF	TGTGCCAGCAGTTTATCTGGTTATTCCAGCGGGAGAACACAGATCAATGAGCAGTTCTTC	-	TRBD2	TRBV27	TRBJ2-1
CSVDLGTYEQYF	TGCAGCGTTGACCTCGGAACCTACGAGCAGTACTTC	few	-	TRBV29-1	TRBJ2-7
CASSLIRGSTEAFF	TGTGCCAGCAGCTTAATCAGGGGGTCCACTGAAGCTTTCTTT	few	TRBD1	TRBV7-8	TRBJ1-1
CASTPKDRDTGEQFF	TGTGCCAGCACCCCAAAAGACAGGGACACTGGAGAGCAGTTCTTC	-	TRBD1	TRBV5-6	TRBJ2-1
CASSPRDRGQGAGELFF	TGTGCCAGCAGCCCACGGGACAGGGGGCAAGGCGCCGGGGAGCTGTTTTTT	-	TRBD1	TRBV7-9	TRBJ2-2
CASEGPSSYEQYF	TGTGCCAGCGAGGGCCCGAGCTCCTACGAGCAGTACTTC	-	-	TRBV7-9	TRBJ2-7
CATLSGPEQYF	TGTGCCACTCTCTCTGGTCCCGAGCAGTACTTC	once	-	TRBV27	TRBJ2-7
CASRDRGYEQYF	TGTGCCTCCCGGGACAGGGGCTACGAGCAGTACTTC	-	TRBD1	TRBV19	TRBJ2-7
CATSRGTVSTDTQYF	TGTGCCACCAGCAGAGGGACAGTGAGCACAGATACGCAGTATTTT	-	-	TRBV15	TRBJ2-3